The T cell receptor (beta chain) under discussion was sequenced for a study of T cell clonality in common variable immunodeficiency. This clone was seen repeatedly, ten times or more. The read halts 3 residues ahead of the CDR3 end, with the missing end drawn from the germline J gene. With V trimmed by 4 bases and J by 6 bases, 11 bases remained unmatched. The CDR3 is 15 residues long. CDR1 and CDR2 (germline): SGHDT, YYEEEE. Patients and controls were mostly of Caucasian heritage. Sequencing input was equivalent genomic DNA from CVID and controls. Some clones are missing from TCRdb's copy, which holds only in-frame ones; the method was immunoSEQ multiplex PCR. Recorded here are around 57,000 clones, none singletons.

Sequencing was done on a sample of peripheral blood mononuclear cells. The TCR sequence derives from a person aged 18 to 70 in good health. The chain couples TRBV5-6 to TRBJ2-5, with 8 bases lining up with TRBD1. CDR3 DNA (partial): TGTGCCAGCAGCCGGGTGGGCCAGGGGGCAAAGACC. Its protein is CASSRVGQGAKT. From start to end, the CDR3 is CASSRVGQGAKTQYF.